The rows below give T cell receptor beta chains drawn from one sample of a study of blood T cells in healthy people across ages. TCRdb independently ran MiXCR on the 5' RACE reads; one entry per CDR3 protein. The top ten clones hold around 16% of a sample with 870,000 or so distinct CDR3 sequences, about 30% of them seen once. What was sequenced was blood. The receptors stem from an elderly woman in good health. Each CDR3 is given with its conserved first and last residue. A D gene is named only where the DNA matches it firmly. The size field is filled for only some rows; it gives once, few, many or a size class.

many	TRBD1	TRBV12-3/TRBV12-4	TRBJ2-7	TGTGCCAGCAGTAGGGACAGCACCTACGAGCAGTACTTC	CASSRDSTYEQYF
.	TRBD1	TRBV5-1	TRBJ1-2	TGCGCCAGCAGCCACACCCCAGGGGGAATAGCTAACTATGGCTACACCTTC	CASSHTPGGIANYGYTF
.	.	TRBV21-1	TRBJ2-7	TGTGCCAGCAGCAAAGGGGGGGGACCCATCTACGAGCAGTACTTC	CASSKGGGPIYEQYF
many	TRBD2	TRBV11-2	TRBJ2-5	TGTGCCAGCAGCTCGACCACAGCGGGGGGGCGTCAGACCCAGTACTTC	CASSSTTAGGRQTQYF
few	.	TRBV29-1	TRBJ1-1	TGCAGCGTTCAATGGGGATTGGAGAACACTGAAGCTTTCTTT	CSVQWGLENTEAFF
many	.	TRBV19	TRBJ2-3	TGTGCCAGTAGTATGACAGATCCAAGGGGTGATACGCAGTATTTT	CASSMTDPRGDTQYF
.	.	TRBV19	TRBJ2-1	TGTGCCAGGAGTGTAGGGGGGGTTGAGACCCAGTTCTTC	CARSVGGVETQFF
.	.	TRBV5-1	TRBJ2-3	TGCGCCACCCGGAGGTCGGGGAGCACAGATACGCAGTATTTT	CATRRSGSTDTQYF
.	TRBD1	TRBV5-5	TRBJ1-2	TGTGCCAGCAGCTTCTTAGGCCGCTCCGACAATCAGGGGGCAGTACGCAATGGCTACACCTTC	CASSFLGRSDNQGAVRNGYTF
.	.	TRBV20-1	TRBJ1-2	TGCAGTGCTGCCTATGGGGCGTCCGACACCTTC	CSAAYGASDTF
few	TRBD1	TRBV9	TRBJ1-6	TGTGCCAGCAGCGCAACGGGACAGGGAAATTCACCCCTCCACTTT	CASSATGQGNSPLHF
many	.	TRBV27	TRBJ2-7	TGTGCCAGCAGCCCACCCCGCGCCGCAGGGAGGTACGAGCAGTACTTC	CASSPPRAAGRYEQYF
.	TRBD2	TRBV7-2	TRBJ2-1	TGTGCCAGCAGCCCCCCAGCGTCTAGCGGGGGACGTGGGTCCTACAATGAGCAGTTCTTC	CASSPPASSGGRGSYNEQFF
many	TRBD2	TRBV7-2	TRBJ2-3	TGTGCCAGCAGCTCCCAGGCTAGCGGGGGGGATACGCAGTATTTT	CASSSQASGGDTQYF
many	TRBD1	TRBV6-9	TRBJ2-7	TGTGCCAGCACCCTGGGACGGGACAGCGACTCCTACGAGCAGTACTTC	CASTLGRDSDSYEQYF
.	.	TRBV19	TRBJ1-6	TGTGCCAGTAGTATTCTGCTGGACAGTTCACCCCTCCACTTT	CASSILLDSSPLHF
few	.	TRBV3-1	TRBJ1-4	TGTGCCAGCAAAGGGACTGGGACAACTAATGAAAAACTGTTTTTT	CASKGTGTTNEKLFF
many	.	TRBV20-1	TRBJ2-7	TGCAGTGCTAGAGCCGGGGCCGGGGAGCAGTACTTC	CSARAGAGEQYF
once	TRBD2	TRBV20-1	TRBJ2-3	TGCAGTGCTAGAGCCGACGCGGGACTAGTTACAGATACGCAGTATTTT	CSARADAGLVTDTQYF
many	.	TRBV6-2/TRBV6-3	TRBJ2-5	TGTGCCAGCAGCCGACCACACCGTAACCAAGAGACCCAGTACTTC	CASSRPHRNQETQYF
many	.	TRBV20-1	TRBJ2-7	TGCAGTGCTATACCTGCCGAGTTACCTTACGAGCAGTACTTC	CSAIPAELPYEQYF
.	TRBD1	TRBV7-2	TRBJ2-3	TGTGCCAGCAGCCCGCCCGGGACAGGGGTAGATACGCAGTATTTT	CASSPPGTGVDTQYF
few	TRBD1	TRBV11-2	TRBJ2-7	TGTGCCAGCAGCTCCCAAATCAGGACAGGGGGCTACGAGCAGTACTTC	CASSSQIRTGGYEQYF
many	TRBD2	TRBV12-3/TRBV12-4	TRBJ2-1	TGTGCCAGCAGGGGACTAGCGGGGTACTCCTACAATGAGCAGTTCTTC	CASRGLAGYSYNEQFF
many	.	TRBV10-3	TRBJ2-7	TGTGCCATCAGGGGTGGGGATACTATGACCTCCTACGAGCAGTACTTC	CAIRGGDTMTSYEQYF
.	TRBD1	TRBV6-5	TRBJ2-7	TGTGCCAGCAGACCCGGGACAGGGGCCCACGAGCAGTACTTC	CASRPGTGAHEQYF
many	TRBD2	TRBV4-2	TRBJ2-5	TGTGCCAGCAGCCAAGACTGGCGGGGGGAAGAGACCCAGTACTTC	CASSQDWRGEETQYF
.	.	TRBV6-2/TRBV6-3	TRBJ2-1	TGTGCCAGCAGTTACACGGGGGCAAATGAGCAGTTCTTC	CASSYTGANEQFF
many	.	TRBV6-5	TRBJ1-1	TGTGCCAGCAGTCGCGGGAACACTGAAGCTTTCTTT	CASSRGNTEAFF
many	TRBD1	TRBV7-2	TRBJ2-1	TGTGCCAGCACCCAGGGGGTTTTAGGTGAGCAGTTCTTC	CASTQGVLGEQFF
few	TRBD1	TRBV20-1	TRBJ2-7	TGCAGTGCTGGACAGGGGGCCGGGGAGCAGTACTTC	CSAGQGAGEQYF